Listed below are T cell receptor beta chains from one sample, sequenced in a study of T-cell reconstitution after alpha-beta-depleted transplantation in children. MiXCR was run by TCRdb on the PCR reads, yielding one entry per CDR3 protein. The sample carries approximately 97,000 distinct CDR3 sequences, approximately 5.4% recorded once. The sequences come from PBMCs, mostly from graft donor cells, collected 60 days after TCRalphabeta/CD19-depleted stem cell transplant. These receptors came from a female patient between 2 and 10 years old who had a stem cell transplant for Fanconi anemia, so the T cells may come from the graft donor. Both conserved end residues are trimmed from each CDR3.

TRBV5-1	TRBJ2-1	ASSPGRLAVSSYNEQF
TRBV20-1	TRBJ1-5	SAQGASNQPQH
TRBV25-1	TRBJ1-4	ASSEAGADEKLF
TRBV11-2	TRBJ2-3	ASSLVGDGWGGTDTQY
TRBV20-1	TRBJ2-7	SARWVSYEQY
TRBV10-3	TRBJ1-1	AISESRGAAF
TRBV4-2	TRBJ2-2	ASSQVTGELF
TRBV30	TRBJ2-1	AWSVTRSYNEQF
TRBV27	TRBJ1-2	ASSYLGQGSVYGYT
TRBV5-1	TRBJ2-5	ASSRDRETQY
TRBV29-1	TRBJ2-3	SVGLVADTQY
TRBV4-1	TRBJ2-3	ASSQDPHRPTSTDTQY
TRBV12-3/TRBV12-4	TRBJ1-5	ASSLAGANQPQH
TRBV6-1	TRBJ2-3	ASSVARGPTDTQY
TRBV5-1	TRBJ2-2	ASSLFRTGNTGELF
TRBV5-1	TRBJ2-5	ASSLLSSGVLGTQY
TRBV7-9	TRBJ2-1	ASSLTESSYNEQF
TRBV21-1	TRBJ2-3	ASSWRDTQY
TRBV3-1	TRBJ2-1	ASSQELVLGNEQF
TRBV7-8	TRBJ2-4	ASSLGRDRGLFNIQY
TRBV7-2	TRBJ2-5	ASSLGGMEETQY
TRBV15	TRBJ2-7	ATSRGSPLAGPYEQY
TRBV3-1	TRBJ2-5	ASSQDGTSGETQY
TRBV29-1	TRBJ2-1	SVDGRASYNEQF
TRBV7-9	TRBJ2-1	ASSLWDRTYNEQF
TRBV18	TRBJ2-3	ASSTSGGAENTQY
TRBV27	TRBJ2-4	ASSWGAVAKNIQY
TRBV24-1	TRBJ2-5	ATSDQRPGLAGGWETQY
TRBV18	TRBJ2-3	ASSPLGSGSTDTQY
TRBV7-2	TRBJ2-3	ASSPGQSTDTQY
TRBV21-1	TRBJ2-7	ASSKVPGGPERGVWLERYEQY
TRBV28	TRBJ2-2	ASSFYRAPNTGELF
TRBV7-8	TRBJ2-1	ASSPGLAGGGNEQF
TRBV28	TRBJ2-1	ASSLWRRDGYNEQF
TRBV12-3/TRBV12-4	TRBJ1-6	ASTEAQANLPLH
TRBV18	TRBJ1-1	ASSPLLGGGNTEAF
TRBV28	TRBJ2-7	ASSLRRGQNEQY
TRBV4-2	TRBJ2-7	ASSQPGLAVEQY
TRBV6-5	TRBJ1-1	ASSPVTEAF
TRBV5-1	TRBJ1-5	ASSLWELNQPQH
TRBV19	TRBJ1-5	ASSMGSSTQH
TRBV20-1	TRBJ2-7	SARGQYEQY
TRBV7-8	TRBJ2-1	ASSFVLAGGYNEQF
TRBV4-2	TRBJ2-1	ASSQVLTGGPLGEQF